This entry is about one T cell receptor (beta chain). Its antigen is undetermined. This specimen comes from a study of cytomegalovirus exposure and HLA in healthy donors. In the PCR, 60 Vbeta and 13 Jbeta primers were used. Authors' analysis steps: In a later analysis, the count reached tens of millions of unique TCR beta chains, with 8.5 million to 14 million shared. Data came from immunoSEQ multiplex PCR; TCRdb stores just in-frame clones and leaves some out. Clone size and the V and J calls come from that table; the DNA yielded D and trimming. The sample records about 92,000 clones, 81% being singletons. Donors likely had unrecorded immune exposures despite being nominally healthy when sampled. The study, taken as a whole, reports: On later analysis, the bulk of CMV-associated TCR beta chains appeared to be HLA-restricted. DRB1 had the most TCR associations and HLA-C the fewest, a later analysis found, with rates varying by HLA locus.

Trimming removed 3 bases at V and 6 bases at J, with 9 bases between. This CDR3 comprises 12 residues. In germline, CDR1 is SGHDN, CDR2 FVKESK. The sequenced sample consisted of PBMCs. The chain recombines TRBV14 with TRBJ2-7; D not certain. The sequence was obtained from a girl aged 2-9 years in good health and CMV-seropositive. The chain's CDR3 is CASSHVVSEQYF. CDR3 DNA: TGTGCCAGCAGCCATGTTGTATCCGAGCAGTACTTC. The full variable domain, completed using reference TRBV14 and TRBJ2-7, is EAGVTQFPSHSVIEKGQTVTLRCDPISGHDNLYWYRRVMGKEIKFLLHFVKESKQDESGMPNNRFLAERTGGTYSTLKVQPAELEDSGVYFCASSHVVSEQYFGPGTRLTVT.